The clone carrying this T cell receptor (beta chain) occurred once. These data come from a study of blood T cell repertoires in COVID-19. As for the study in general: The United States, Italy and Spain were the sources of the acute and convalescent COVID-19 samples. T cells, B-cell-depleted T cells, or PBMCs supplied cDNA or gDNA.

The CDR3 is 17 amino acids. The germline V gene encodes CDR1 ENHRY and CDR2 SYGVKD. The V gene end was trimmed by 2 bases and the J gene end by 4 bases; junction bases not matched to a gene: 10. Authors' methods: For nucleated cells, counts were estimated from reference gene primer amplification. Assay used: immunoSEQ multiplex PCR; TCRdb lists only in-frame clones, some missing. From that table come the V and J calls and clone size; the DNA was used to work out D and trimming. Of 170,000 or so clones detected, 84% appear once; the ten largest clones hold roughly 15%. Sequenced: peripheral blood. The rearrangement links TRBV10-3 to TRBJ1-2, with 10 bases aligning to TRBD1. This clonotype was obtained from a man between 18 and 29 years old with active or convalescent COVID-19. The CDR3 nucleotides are TGTGCCATCAGTGAGACGGGGGACAGGGGAAAAAGCTATGGCTACACCTTC. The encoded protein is CAISETGDRGKSYGYTF.